The 20 T cell receptor beta chains in this list originate from one sample, sequenced in a study of CD8 T cells in Susac syndrome. cDNA came from roughly 0.47 to 1 ug RNA primed by random hexamers. Each CDR3 protein is one row after TCRdb ran MiXCR on the immunoSEQ multiplex PCR reads. The sample contains about 440,000 distinct CDR3 sequences, around 83% of which appear only once. Specimen: CD8+ T cells from PBMCs. These receptor sequences come from a human donor with multiple sclerosis.

This chain connects TRBV5-1 to TRBJ2-2; 8 bases are shared with TRBD1. The CDR3 contains 14 residues. CDR1 and CDR2 from the germline V gene are SGHRS and YFSETQ. The ends lost 4 bases at V and 7 bases at J; junction bases unmatched: 6. CDR3 coding DNA: TGCGCCAGCAGCCTGCGACAGGGGTTCGGGGAGCTGTTTTTT. Protein: CASSLRQGFGELFF. The variable domain in full, completed from reference TRBV5-1 and TRBJ2-2, reads KAGVTQTPRYLIKTRGQQVTLSCSPISGHRSVSWYQQTPGQGLQFLFEYFSETQRNKGNFPGRFSGRQFSNSRSEMNVSTLELGDSALYLCASSLRQGFGELFFGEGSRLTVL.

The chain recombines TRBV5-4 with TRBJ2-7; D gene ambiguous. From germline, CDR1 is SGHNT and CDR2 YYREEE (reference sequence). V lost 9 bases and J lost 3, with 10 bases in between. CDR3 size: 11 residues. The chain's CDR3 is CATVEGYEQYF. CDR3 nucleotide sequence: TGTGCCACCGTGGAAGGCTACGAGCAGTACTTC.

The J gene is TRBJ1-1, the V gene TRBV19; a possible D gene is TRBD1 (5 bases). Germline V gene sequence: CDR1 LNHDA, CDR2 SQIVND (reference sequence). V was trimmed by 7 bases and J by 8 bases, leaving 14 bases between them. CDR3 length equals 12 residues. The chain's CDR3 is CASNRPGLEAFF. In DNA, the CDR3 is TGTGCCAGTAACAGGCCAGGGTTGGAAGCTTTCTTT. The entire variable domain, with the rest obtained from reference TRBV19 and TRBJ1-1, is as follows: DGGITQSPKYLFRKEGQNVTLSCEQNLNHDAMYWYRQDPGQGLRLIYYSQIVNDFQKGDIAEGYSVSREKKESFPLTVTSAQKNPTAFYLCASNRPGLEAFFGQGTRLTVV.

The chain carries TRBV12-3 or TRBV12-4 and TRBJ2-1, with D perhaps matching TRBD2 (6 bases). Trimming left V 5 bases short and J 9 bases short, with 14 bases between. The CDR3 contains 13 residues. CDR3 in amino acids: CASSATLAFEQFF. The CDR3 DNA follows: TGTGCCAGCAGTGCGACTCTAGCGTTTGAGCAGTTCTTC.

V usage is TRBV12-3 or TRBV12-4 and J usage is TRBJ1-5; 9 bases align to TRBD1. V dropped 8 bases and J dropped 3; count of bases not matched to a gene: 23. The CDR3 is made up of 20 amino acids. CDR3 region: CASRIGDPGQGWWLNQPQHF. For the CDR3, the DNA is TGTGCCAGCCGCATAGGCGACCCGGGACAGGGATGGTGGCTCAATCAGCCCCAGCATTTT.

The chain employs TRBV20-1 and TRBJ1-2, with D unresolved. Germline assignment: CDR1 DFQATT and CDR2 SNEGSKA (reference sequence). CDR3 length: 14 amino acids. V lost 3 bases, J lost 3 bases, and 14 bases lay in between. Here the CDR3 DNA reads TGCAGTGCTAGTGCTACGACTCCGGACTATGGCTACACCTTC. Translated, it gives CSASATTPDYGYTF.

The table lists this clonotype with a count of one. CDR3 loop: CASNYYPDGSNTGELFF. The DNA of the CDR3 is TGTGCCAGCAACTATTACCCGGACGGGTCGAACACCGGGGAGCTGTTTTTT. V gene TRBV7-6 combines with J gene TRBJ2-2; D gene ambiguous. Germline V gene lookup returns CDR1 SGHVS and CDR2 FNYEAQ. V was trimmed by 7 bases and J by 0 bases, leaving 18 bases between them. The CDR3 totals 17 residues.

This clonotype was seen a single time. The rearrangement links TRBV28 to TRBJ2-7; perhaps D is TRBD1 or TRBD2 (6 bases each). With 1 base removed from V and 5 bases from J, the gap between germline ends came to 15 bases. CDR1 is MDHEN and CDR2 is SYDVKM in the germline V gene. The CDR3 is made up of 15 amino acids. The CDR3 DNA sequence: TGTGCCAGCAGTTTATCGGGGGCAGGGATCCACGAGCAGTACTTC. This sequence encodes CASSLSGAGIHEQYF.

V and J are TRBV3-1 and TRBJ2-3, with TRBD2 identical over 10 bases. CDR1 and CDR2 from the germline V gene are LGHDT and YNNKEL (reference sequence). The CDR3 is made up of 17 amino acids. Losses at the gene ends were 0 bases for V and 1 base for J; bases not matched to a gene: 4. CDR3 nucleotide sequence: TGTGCCAGCAGCCAAGATGGCCTAGCGGGGGGCACAGATACGCAGTATTTT. Translation gives CASSQDGLAGGTDTQYF.

The chain couples TRBV5-1 to TRBJ1-4; unclear D gene. Germline CDR1 and CDR2: SGHRS and YFSETQ. The V end lost 0 bases, the J end lost 3 bases, and 12 bases lay between the germline ends. The CDR3 has 16 residues. As DNA, the CDR3 is TGCGCCAGCAGCTTGGGGGAACGGGGTTCTAATGAAAAACTGTTTTTT. Its protein product is CASSLGERGSNEKLFF. Full variable domain (missing parts from reference TRBV5-1 and TRBJ1-4): KAGVTQTPRYLIKTRGQQVTLSCSPISGHRSVSWYQQTPGQGLQFLFEYFSETQRNKGNFPGRFSGRQFSNSRSEMNVSTLELGDSALYLCASSLGERGSNEKLFFGSGTQLSVL.

V is TRBV6-1 and J is TRBJ2-3, with 7 bases aligning to TRBD1. The CDR3 totals 16 residues. Germline CDR1 reads MNHNS; CDR2 reads SASEGT. V lost 5 bases to trimming and J lost 0 bases; unmatched junction nucleotides: 8. The CDR3 region is CASSTHGTVSTDTQYF. The CDR3 DNA sequence: TGTGCCAGCAGTACCCATGGGACAGTAAGCACAGATACGCAGTATTTT.

The rearrangement joins TRBV5-4 to TRBJ2-6; D unresolved. Germline CDR1 reads SGHNT; CDR2 reads YYREEE (reference sequence). V lost 3 bases to trimming and J lost 14 bases, with 3 bases between them. The length of the CDR3 is 9 residues. In nucleotides, the CDR3 is TGTGCCAGCAGCTACATCCTGACTTTC. Protein: CASSYILTF.

The chain has TRBV5-4 and TRBJ2-3; no clear D. Per the germline V gene, CDR1 is SGHNT and CDR2 is YYREEE (reference sequence). This CDR3 contains 14 residues. The germline V and J ends were trimmed by 7 bases and 1 base, with 13 bases remaining between them. CDR3 region: CASDAASGTDTQYF. The CDR3 nucleotides are TGTGCCAGCGACGCAGCGAGCGGCACAGATACGCAGTATTTT.

This rearrangement joins TRBV11-3 to TRBJ2-1; TRBD2 aligns across 7 bases. After removal of 1 base from V and 11 bases from J, the junction contained 11 bases not matched to a gene. The germline V gene encodes CDR1 SGHNT and CDR2 YENEEA. CDR3 length equals 15 residues. The CDR3 loop reads CASSLASGDWSKQFF. The CDR3 DNA sequence: TGTGCCAGCAGCTTAGCTAGCGGTGATTGGTCTAAGCAGTTCTTC. Drawing the rest from reference TRBV11-3 and TRBJ2-1, the complete variable domain is EAGVVQSPRYKIIEKKQPVAFWCNPISGHNTLYWYLQNLGQGPELLIRYENEEAVDDSQLPKDRFSAERLKGVDSTLKIQPAELGDSAVYLCASSLASGDWSKQFFGPGTRLTVL.

The chain carries TRBV30 and TRBJ2-1; D is unresolved. The V gene lost 1 base and the J gene lost 12 bases, with 25 bases spanning the gap. CDR3 length: 16 residues. Germline CDR1 is GTSNPN and CDR2 is SVGIG (reference sequence). This CDR3 is CAWSGGDGFAGLMQFF. The DNA of the CDR3 is TGTGCCTGGAGTGGTGGGGATGGGTTTGCTGGATTGATGCAGTTCTTC.

This clonotype was observed a few times. The rearrangement uses TRBV27 and TRBJ2-1; TRBD1 might be the D (5 bases). From germline, CDR1 is MNHEY and CDR2 SMNVEV (reference sequence). The length of the CDR3 is 11 residues. V shed 3 bases and J shed 9 bases, with 6 bases lying between them. CDR3 region: CASSLGLEQFF. The CDR3 nucleotides read TGTGCCAGCAGTTTGGGGCTTGAGCAGTTCTTC.

The chain is built from TRBV19 and TRBJ1-4, with no clear D. Germline V gene sequence: CDR1 LNHDA, CDR2 SQIVND (reference sequence). The CDR3 covers 12 residues. V was trimmed by 7 bases and J by 2 bases, leaving 5 bases between them. Here the CDR3 DNA reads TGTGCCAGTATCGGGACTAATGAAAAACTGTTTTTT. Its translation: CASIGTNEKLFF.

The J gene is TRBJ2-3, the V gene TRBV28; 7 bases fit TRBD2. This CDR3 spans 15 amino acids. The V segment lost 9 bases and the J segment 0 bases; nucleotides outside the gene matches: 9. Germline V gene data show CDR1 as MDHEN and CDR2 as SYDVKM. The CDR3: CASRRGITSTDTQYF. Here the CDR3 DNA reads TGTGCCAGTCGGCGGGGGATTACTAGCACAGATACGCAGTATTTT. Complete variable domain (other parts from reference TRBV28 and TRBJ2-3): DVKVTQSSRYLVKRTGEKVFLECVQDMDHENMFWYRQDPGLGLRLIYFSYDVKMKEKGDIPEGYSVSREKKERFSLILESASTNQTSMYLCASRRGITSTDTQYFGPGTRLTVL.

The chain links TRBV4-1 to TRBJ2-7; TRBD2 matches 10 bases. The V gene's germline CDR1 is MGHRA and CDR2 YSYEKL. The J segment lost 2 bases and the V segment lost 0 bases, leaving 13 bases of the junction unmatched. The CDR3 is 19 residues long. CDR3 nucleotide sequence: TGCGCCAGCAGCCAAGATCAGCCTAGCGGGAGAGGGGCCCCCTACGAGCAGTACTTC. As protein: CASSQDQPSGRGAPYEQYF.

The chain carries TRBV5-4 and TRBJ2-3; TRBD1 matches at 7 bases. The CDR3 covers 18 residues. The germline V gene has CDR1 SGHNT and CDR2 YYREEE (reference sequence). Germline trimming cut 5 bases from V and 3 bases from J; bases unmatched to any gene: 18. CDR3 region: CASSSTGVEGYGTDTQYF. The DNA of the CDR3 is TGTGCCAGCAGTTCAACAGGGGTTGAGGGTTATGGGACAGATACGCAGTATTTT.